The rows below give T cell receptor beta chains drawn from one sample of a study of high-grade serous ovarian cancer treatment subgroups. Measured with immunoSEQ multiplex PCR; TCRdb has only the in-frame clones, and not every one. The sample has approximately 40,000 clones; 79% are singletons. Sequenced input: tumor tissue. These receptors were taken from a human donor with high-grade serous ovarian cancer. CDR3s include the opening cysteine and the closing phenylalanine or tryptophan. The order of the fields is V gene, clone size, J gene, D gene, CDR3 DNA, CDR3 protein. D genes are given only for firm matches. Clone size is stated in some rows and not others, as once, few, many or a class when expanded.

>TRBV12-5|.|TRBJ2-1|.
TGTGCTAGTGGTCACACTCCGGACGGCGGCGTGTGGGATGAGCAGTTCTTC
CASGHTPDGGVWDEQFF
>TRBV25-1|.|TRBJ1-5|TRBD1
TGTGCCAGCAGCCCGGGGGGAGGGGGCGCGGATCAGCCCCAGCATTTT
CASSPGGGGADQPQHF
>TRBV5-4|.|TRBJ1-1|.
TGTGCCAGCAGCTTGCAGGGTCGGAACACTGAAGCTTTCTTT
CASSLQGRNTEAFF
>TRBV10-3|.|TRBJ2-7|TRBD2
TGTGCCTCCCGACTAGCGGAACCCTACGAGCAGTACTTC
CASRLAEPYEQYF
>TRBV14|.|TRBJ1-2|.
TGTGCCAGCAGCCAAGATTCGGGCATACTTTCCTACACCTTC
CASSQDSGILSYTF
>TRBV27|.|TRBJ2-3|.
TGTGCCAGCAGTTCCCCATCCCGACGTTTAAGCACAGATACGCAGTATTTT
CASSSPSRRLSTDTQYF
>TRBV7-2|.|TRBJ2-5|TRBD2
TGTGCCAGCAGCCTCGCCCTAGCGGGCAAAGAGACCCAGTACTTC
CASSLALAGKETQYF
>TRBV6-1|.|TRBJ2-3|TRBD2
TGTGCCAGCCGGACTAGCGGCCTCACAGATACGCAGTATTTT
CASRTSGLTDTQYF
>TRBV7-2|.|TRBJ1-2|.
TGTGCCAGCAGCTTAGCAAGGGCCCGCGGATCCGGGGGCTACACCTTC
CASSLARARGSGGYTF
>TRBV5-1|.|TRBJ2-7|TRBD1
TGCGCCAGCAGCCCAACCGGGACAGCATTCTACGAGCAGTACTTC
CASSPTGTAFYEQYF
>TRBV11-3|.|TRBJ2-3|TRBD2
TGTGCCAGCAGCTTCTCCGGGACTATCACAGATACGCAGTATTTT
CASSFSGTITDTQYF
>TRBV15|.|TRBJ2-2|.
TGTGCCACCCGAAAGTTGGGAGGGAACACCGGGGAGCTGTTTTTT
CATRKLGGNTGELFF
>TRBV19|.|TRBJ2-2|.
TGTGCCAGTTCTGGGACCGGCACCGGGGAGCTGTTTTTT
CASSGTGTGELFF
>TRBV5-6|.|TRBJ2-7|TRBD1
TGTGCCAGCAGCTTGGTTCGACAGGGGGCGCACGAGCAGTACTTC
CASSLVRQGAHEQYF
>TRBV19|.|TRBJ2-5|TRBD2
TGTGCCAGTAGTTTTGGGACTAGGGGAAGGGAGACCCAGTACTTC
CASSFGTRGRETQYF
>TRBV6-6|.|TRBJ2-7|.
TGTGCCAGCAGTGCATCAGGGAACTCGTACGAGCAGTACTTC
CASSASGNSYEQYF
>TRBV4-3|.|TRBJ2-3|.
TGCGCCAGCAGCCAAAGGCGGTTGGGGGCTAAAGGAAGAGATACGCAGTATTTT
CASSQRRLGAKGRDTQYF
>TRBV27|.|TRBJ1-2|.
TGTGCCAGCAGTTTCCATCCGGGAGGAGAAGATGGCTACACCTTC
CASSFHPGGEDGYTF
>TRBV7-9|.|TRBJ1-2|.
TGTGCCAGCAGCGCCACAGTTGGTGGCTACACCTTC
CASSATVGGYTF
>TRBV4-1|.|TRBJ1-5|.
TGCGCCAGCAGCCAAGGGGTCCGGGACCGTCTTGAGCAGCCCCAGCATTTT
CASSQGVRDRLEQPQHF
>TRBV5-1|few|TRBJ2-7|TRBD2
TGCGCCAGCAGCTTGGAGCCTAGCGGGATCGGGGAGCAGTACTTC
CASSLEPSGIGEQYF
>TRBV5-1|.|TRBJ1-1|.
TGCGCCAGCAGCTTGGGGGCCGGGGCAGAAGCTTTCTTT
CASSLGAGAEAFF
>TRBV5-1|.|TRBJ2-1|.
TGCGCCAGCGAACGGCACGGAGGGAATGAGCAGTTCTTC
CASERHGGNEQFF
>TRBV15|.|TRBJ1-4|TRBD1
TGTGCCACCAGCAGAGCCCCAGGGGGTTCGTTTGAAAAACTGTTTTTT
CATSRAPGGSFEKLFF
>TRBV4-3|.|TRBJ2-7|TRBD2
TGCGCCAGCAGCCAAGAGACTAGCGGGGCCTACGAGCAGTACTTC
CASSQETSGAYEQYF